The rows below give T cell receptor beta chains drawn from one sample of a study of metastatic and nonmetastatic thyroid tumors. MiXCR was used by TCRdb to re-call the PCR reads. The table has over 5,500 clones, about 19% seen once. Sequencing input: adjacent normal tissue. These receptors were taken from a female donor with papillary thyroid cancer or a benign thyroid nodule (not recorded which). Some clones in this sample may be carry-over from other donors' samples. CDR3s include the opening cysteine and the closing phenylalanine or tryptophan. The D gene is left open where the match is weak. Size tells how often a clone was seen (once, few, many) or the class of an expanded clone, and some rows leave it out.

j_call,clone_size,cdr3_length,v_call,d_call,cdr3_aa,cdr3_nt
TRBJ1-1,medium-sized,15,TRBV6-1,TRBD1,CASSLSRQGLTEAFF,TGTGCCAGCAGCTTAAGTCGACAGGGGCTAACTGAAGCTTTCTTT
TRBJ1-2,-,14,TRBV20-1,-,CSARDRGQEGGYTF,TGCAGTGCTAGAGACCGGGGCCAGGAGGGTGGCTACACCTTC
TRBJ2-7,few,15,TRBV2,TRBD2,CASSPSPAGRYEQYF,TGTGCCAGCAGCCCAAGCCCAGCGGGACGATACGAGCAGTACTTC
TRBJ2-3,few,15,TRBV11-3,TRBD1,CASSPRQGATDTQYF,TGTGCCAGCAGCCCTCGTCAGGGGGCCACAGATACGCAGTATTTT
TRBJ2-1,-,12,TRBV7-2,-,CASSLVSRELFF,TGTGCCAGCAGCTTAGTGTCCAGGGAGCTGTTCTTC
TRBJ2-7,-,14,TRBV19,-,CASSRDSNPYEQYF,TGTGCCAGTAGCCGGGACTCCAACCCCTACGAGCAGTACTTC
TRBJ1-1,many,16,TRBV30,TRBD1,CAWSLGQGLMNTEAFF,TGTGCCTGGAGTCTAGGACAGGGCCTTATGAACACTGAAGCTTTCTTT
TRBJ1-6,medium-sized,15,TRBV6-1,TRBD1,CASSERGTVLSPLHF,TGTGCCAGCAGTGAACGGGGGACAGTACTGTCACCCCTCCACTTT
TRBJ2-1,many,15,TRBV2,TRBD2,CASSAGTSGYNEQFF,TGTGCCAGCAGTGCTGGGACTAGCGGTTACAATGAGCAGTTCTTC
TRBJ1-5,many,10,TRBV29-1,-,CSVERQPQHF,TGCAGCGTTGAACGTCAGCCCCAGCATTTT
TRBJ2-7,medium-sized,16,TRBV5-1,TRBD2,CASRLTPSGFSYEQYF,TGCGCCAGCAGGCTGACCCCTAGCGGGTTCTCCTACGAGCAGTACTTC
TRBJ1-1,medium-sized,16,TRBV24-1,-,CATTTIPGTVNTEAFF,TGTGCCACGACGACTATTCCCGGGACGGTTAACACTGAAGCTTTCTTT
TRBJ2-5,medium-sized,17,TRBV9,-,CASSVGRDSRYQETQYF,TGTGCCAGCAGCGTAGGACGGGACTCCCGGTACCAAGAGACCCAGTACTTC
TRBJ1-1,medium-sized,13,TRBV19,-,CASSMGGDTEAFF,TGTGCCAGTAGTATGGGTGGGGACACTGAAGCTTTCTTT
TRBJ2-2,-,12,TRBV11-3,-,CASSSNTGELFF,TGTGCCAGCAGCTCTAACACCGGGGAGCTGTTTTTT
TRBJ2-1,-,14,TRBV19,-,CPRSRCGGSNEQFF,TGTCCCAGGAGTAGGTGCGGTGGATCAAATGAGCAGTTCTTC
TRBJ2-7,medium-sized,15,TRBV6-6,-,CASSYNGHPSGEQYF,TGTGCCAGCAGTTATAATGGTCATCCCTCGGGTGAGCAGTACTTC
TRBJ1-1,medium-sized,13,TRBV5-8,-,CASSWGAATEAFF,TGTGCCAGCAGCTGGGGGGCGGCCACTGAAGCTTTCTTT
TRBJ2-7,medium-sized,15,TRBV19,TRBD1,CASSQGQGRMSEQYF,TGTGCCAGTAGCCAGGGACAGGGAAGAATGAGCGAGCAGTACTTC
TRBJ2-5,-,17,TRBV7-8,-,CASSLALSRGSGETQYF,TGTGCCAGCAGCTTAGCGCTTTCTAGGGGGAGTGGGGAGACCCAGTACTTC
TRBJ1-6,-,15,TRBV20-1,TRBD1,CSALIQGARASPLHF,TGCAGTGCTTTAATACAGGGGGCGCGGGCTTCACCCCTCCACTTT
TRBJ1-2,medium-sized,13,TRBV6-1,-,CASSWTANYGYTF,TGTGCCAGCAGTTGGACAGCTAACTATGGCTACACCTTC
TRBJ2-7,medium-sized,13,TRBV18,-,CASSPPGLDEQYF,TGTGCCAGCTCACCCCCGGGGCTGGACGAGCAGTACTTC
TRBJ2-3,medium-sized,10,TRBV6-1,-,CASGRDTQYF,TGTGCCAGCGGAAGAGATACGCAGTATTTT
TRBJ1-1,few,16,TRBV10-3,-,CAISEFRISMNTGAFF,TGTGCCATCAGTGAGTTTCGAATCAGTATGAACACTGGAGCTTTCTTT
TRBJ1-2,-,12,TRBV6-2/TRBV6-3,-,CASSLANYGYTF,TGTGCCAGCAGTTTGGCCAACTATGGCTACACCTTC
TRBJ2-1,medium-sized,13,TRBV6-1,-,CASSSTRAPEQFF,TGTGCCAGCAGTTCGACAAGGGCCCCTGAGCAGTTCTTC
TRBJ2-1,medium-sized,17,TRBV7-6,TRBD2,CASSVTRGGFSHDEQFF,TGTGCCAGCAGCGTCACGCGGGGGGGCTTTTCGCATGATGAGCAGTTCTTC
TRBJ2-1,many,13,TRBV19,-,CASSIEAYNEQFF,TGTGCCAGTAGTATAGAGGCCTACAATGAGCAGTTCTTC
TRBJ2-2,medium-sized,15,TRBV2,-,CASRPDRWNTGELFF,TGTGCCAGCAGGCCCGACCGATGGAACACCGGGGAGCTGTTTTTT
TRBJ2-7,medium-sized,14,TRBV4-1,TRBD1,CASSQEQGAREQYF,TGCGCCAGCAGCCAAGAACAGGGGGCCCGCGAGCAGTACTTC
TRBJ2-7,-,12,TRBV19,-,CASSESRGEQYF,TGTGCCAGTAGTGAATCCAGGGGCGAGCAGTACTTC
TRBJ2-3,many,13,TRBV7-2,-,CASSGGLADTQYF,TGTGCCAGCAGTGGAGGTTTGGCAGATACGCAGTATTTT
TRBJ1-1,few,16,TRBV6-5,TRBD1,CASSLETGAADTEAFF,TGTGCCAGCAGTCTCGAGACAGGGGCTGCTGATACTGAAGCTTTCTTT
TRBJ2-7,medium-sized,13,TRBV2,-,CASKIPSSYEQYF,TGTGCCAGCAAAATCCCGAGCTCCTACGAGCAGTACTTC
TRBJ1-1,-,14,TRBV11-2,TRBD1,CASSLAQGATEAFF,TGTGCCAGCAGCTTAGCCCAGGGGGCGACTGAAGCTTTCTTT
TRBJ1-6,medium-sized,15,TRBV30,-,CAWSALGLPDSPLHF,TGTGCCTGGAGTGCTTTGGGACTGCCAGATTCACCCCTCCACTTT
TRBJ2-3,many,16,TRBV7-6,-,CASSFVPDSFTDTQYF,TGTGCCAGCAGCTTCGTCCCGGACAGTTTCACAGATACGCAGTATTTT
TRBJ2-3,-,15,TRBV20-1,TRBD1,CSARDSRGLADTQYF,TGCAGTGCTAGAGATTCCAGGGGGCTGGCAGATACGCAGTATTTT
TRBJ2-5,-,15,TRBV20-1,TRBD2,CSAGPLAGGWETQYF,TGCAGTGCCGGCCCACTAGCGGGAGGATGGGAGACCCAGTACTTC
TRBJ2-7,large,16,TRBV5-6,TRBD2,CASSLTPGTSGSRQYF,TGTGCCAGCAGCTTGACCCCCGGGACTAGCGGGAGTAGGCAGTACTTC
TRBJ2-7,few,14,TRBV6-1,-,CASSSYKERYEQYF,TGTGCCAGCAGCAGCTACAAAGAACGCTACGAGCAGTACTTC
TRBJ2-7,-,14,TRBV5-1,TRBD1,CASSKTQGAGEQYF,TGCGCCAGCAGCAAGACTCAGGGGGCTGGGGAGCAGTACTTC
TRBJ1-2,medium-sized,13,TRBV6-5,-,CASSYLDGSGYTF,TGTGCCAGCAGTTACCTAGACGGGAGTGGCTACACCTTC
TRBJ2-7,-,14,TRBV7-6,-,CASSLEGRGYEQYF,TGTGCCAGCAGCTTAGAGGGCAGAGGCTACGAGCAGTACTTC
TRBJ2-5,medium-sized,13,TRBV28,-,CASVPGAKETQYF,TGTGCCAGCGTACCGGGGGCAAAAGAGACCCAGTACTTC
TRBJ2-5,-,13,TRBV15,TRBD2,CATSRIAGETQYF,TGTGCCACCAGCAGAATAGCGGGGGAGACCCAGTACTTC